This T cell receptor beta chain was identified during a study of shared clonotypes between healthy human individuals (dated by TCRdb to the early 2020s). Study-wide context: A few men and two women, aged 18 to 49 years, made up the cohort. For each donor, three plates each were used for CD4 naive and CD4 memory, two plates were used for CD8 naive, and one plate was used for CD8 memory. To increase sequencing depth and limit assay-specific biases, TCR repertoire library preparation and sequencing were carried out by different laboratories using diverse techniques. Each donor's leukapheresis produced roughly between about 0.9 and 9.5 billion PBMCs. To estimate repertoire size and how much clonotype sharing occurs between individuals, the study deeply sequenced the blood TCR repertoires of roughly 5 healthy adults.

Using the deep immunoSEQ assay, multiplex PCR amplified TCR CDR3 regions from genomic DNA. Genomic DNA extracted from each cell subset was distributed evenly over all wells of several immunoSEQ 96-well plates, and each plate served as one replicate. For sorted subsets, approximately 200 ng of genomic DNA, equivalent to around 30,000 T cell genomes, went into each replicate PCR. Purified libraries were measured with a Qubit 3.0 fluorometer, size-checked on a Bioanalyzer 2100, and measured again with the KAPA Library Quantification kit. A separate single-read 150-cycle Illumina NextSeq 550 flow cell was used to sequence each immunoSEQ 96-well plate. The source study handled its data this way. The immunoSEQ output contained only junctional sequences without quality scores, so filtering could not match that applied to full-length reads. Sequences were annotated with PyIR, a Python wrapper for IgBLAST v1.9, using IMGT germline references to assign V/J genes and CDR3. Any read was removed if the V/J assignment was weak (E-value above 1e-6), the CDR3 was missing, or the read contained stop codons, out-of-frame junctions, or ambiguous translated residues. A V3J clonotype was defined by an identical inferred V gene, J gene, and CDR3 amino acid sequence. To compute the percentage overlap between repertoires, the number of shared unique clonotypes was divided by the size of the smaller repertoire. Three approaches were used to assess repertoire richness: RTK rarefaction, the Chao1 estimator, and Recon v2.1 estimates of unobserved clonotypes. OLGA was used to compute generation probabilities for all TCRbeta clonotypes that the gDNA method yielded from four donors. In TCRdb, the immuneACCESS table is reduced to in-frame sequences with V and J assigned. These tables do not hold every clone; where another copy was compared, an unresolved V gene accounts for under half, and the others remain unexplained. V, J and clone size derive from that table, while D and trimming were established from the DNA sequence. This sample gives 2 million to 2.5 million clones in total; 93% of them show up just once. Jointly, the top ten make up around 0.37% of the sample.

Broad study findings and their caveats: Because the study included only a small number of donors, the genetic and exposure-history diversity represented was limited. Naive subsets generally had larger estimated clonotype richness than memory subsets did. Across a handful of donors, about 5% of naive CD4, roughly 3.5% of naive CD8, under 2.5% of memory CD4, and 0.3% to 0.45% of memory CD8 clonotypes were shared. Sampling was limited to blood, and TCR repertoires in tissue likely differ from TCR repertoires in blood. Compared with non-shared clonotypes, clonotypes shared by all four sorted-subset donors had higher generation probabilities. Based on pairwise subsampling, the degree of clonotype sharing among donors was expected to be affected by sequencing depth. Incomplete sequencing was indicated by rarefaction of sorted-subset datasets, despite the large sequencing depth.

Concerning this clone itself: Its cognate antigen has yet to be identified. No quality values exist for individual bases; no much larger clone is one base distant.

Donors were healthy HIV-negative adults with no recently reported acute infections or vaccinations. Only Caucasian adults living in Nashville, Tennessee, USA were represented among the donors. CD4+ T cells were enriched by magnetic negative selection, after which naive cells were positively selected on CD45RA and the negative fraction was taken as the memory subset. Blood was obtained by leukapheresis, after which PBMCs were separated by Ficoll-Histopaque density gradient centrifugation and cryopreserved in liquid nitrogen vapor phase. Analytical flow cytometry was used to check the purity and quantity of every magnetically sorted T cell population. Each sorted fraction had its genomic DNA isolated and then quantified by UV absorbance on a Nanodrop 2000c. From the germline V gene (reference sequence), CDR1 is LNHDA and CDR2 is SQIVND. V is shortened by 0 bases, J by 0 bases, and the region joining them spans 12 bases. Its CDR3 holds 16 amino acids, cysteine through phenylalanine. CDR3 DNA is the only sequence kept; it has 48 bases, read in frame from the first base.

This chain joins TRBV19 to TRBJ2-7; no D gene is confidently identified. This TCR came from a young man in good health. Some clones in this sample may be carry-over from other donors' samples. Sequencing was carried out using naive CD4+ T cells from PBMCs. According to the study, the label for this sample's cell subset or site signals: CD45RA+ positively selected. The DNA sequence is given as TGTGCCAGTAGTATAGATCGGCAGGCCATCTCCTACGAGCAGTACTTC. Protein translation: CASSIDRQAISYEQYF.